These T cell receptor beta chains were read from a single sample in a study of blood T cell repertoires in COVID-19. TCRdb keeps only in-frame clones here, not all; method: immunoSEQ multiplex PCR. The sample yields about 220,000 clones, 88% seen once. The sample was PBMCs or T cells enriched from blood (not recorded which). The source of these receptors is a woman aged 25 to 39 who had recovered from COVID-19. Both conserved end residues are part of each CDR3. Clone size is stated in some rows and not others, as once, few, many or a class when expanded.

cdr3_length | clone_size | j_call | v_call | cdr3_aa
13 | - | TRBJ1-2 | TRBV6-5 | CASSRTEKAGYTF
14 | - | TRBJ1-2 | TRBV4-2 | CASGAERGGYGYTF
16 | - | TRBJ1-3 | TRBV4-3 | CASSQAGLISGNTIYF
12 | - | TRBJ1-2 | TRBV12-3/TRBV12-4 | CASSAGDYGYTF
16 | - | TRBJ2-3 | TRBV6-5 | CASSYSTGTYTDTQYF
16 | - | TRBJ2-5 | TRBV7-2 | CASSLGWRKPKETQYF
14 | - | TRBJ2-7 | TRBV6-5 | CASRAQGVLYEQYF
16 | - | TRBJ2-5 | TRBV5-1 | CASSRAPGQGTETQYF
11 | - | TRBJ1-2 | TRBV5-5 | CASSPGYGYTF
15 | - | TRBJ2-7 | TRBV11-2 | CASSENPGVGYEQYF
14 | - | TRBJ2-3 | TRBV25-1 | CASRREGGPDTQYF
15 | once | TRBJ1-1 | TRBV14 | CASSQEGQGVTEAFF
14 | - | TRBJ1-6 | TRBV6-4 | CASSEQGGNSPLHF
15 | - | TRBJ2-3 | TRBV7-2 | CASSSLSGGTDTQYF